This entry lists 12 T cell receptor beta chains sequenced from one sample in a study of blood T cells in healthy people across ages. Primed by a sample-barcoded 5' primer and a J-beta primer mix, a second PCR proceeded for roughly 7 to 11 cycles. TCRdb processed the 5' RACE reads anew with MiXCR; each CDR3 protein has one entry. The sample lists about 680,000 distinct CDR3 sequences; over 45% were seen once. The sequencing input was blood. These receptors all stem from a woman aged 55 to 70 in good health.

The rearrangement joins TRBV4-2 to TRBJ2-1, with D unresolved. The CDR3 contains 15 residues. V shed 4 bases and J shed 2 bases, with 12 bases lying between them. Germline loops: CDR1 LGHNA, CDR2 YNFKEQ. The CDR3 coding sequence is TGTGCCAGCAGCCCCGCCAGCGTAACCTACAATGAGCAGTTCTTC. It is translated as CASSPASVTYNEQFF.

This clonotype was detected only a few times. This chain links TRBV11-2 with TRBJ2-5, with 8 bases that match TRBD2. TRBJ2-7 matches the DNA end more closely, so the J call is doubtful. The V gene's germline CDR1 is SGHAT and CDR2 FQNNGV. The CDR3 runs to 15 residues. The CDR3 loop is CASSSIAGRSYEQYF. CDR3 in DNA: TGTGCCAGCAGCTCGATAGCGGGAAGGTCCTACGAGCAGTACTTC.

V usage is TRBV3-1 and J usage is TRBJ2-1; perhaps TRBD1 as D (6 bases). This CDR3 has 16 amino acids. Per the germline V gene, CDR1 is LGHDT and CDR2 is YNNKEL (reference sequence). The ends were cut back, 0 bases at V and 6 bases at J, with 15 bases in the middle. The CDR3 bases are TGTGCCAGCAGCCAAGAGGGGTCGTTACAGGGCAATGAGCAGTTCTTC. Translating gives CASSQEGSLQGNEQFF.

Here the CDR3 reads CASSHQTGGSYEQYF. The CDR3 DNA sequence: TGCGCCAGCAGCCATCAGACAGGGGGTTCCTACGAGCAGTACTTC. This chain joins TRBV4-1 and TRBJ2-7; 9 bases map to TRBD1. Trimming removed 3 bases from V and 1 base from J; junction bases left unmatched: 4. From germline, CDR1 is MGHRA and CDR2 YSYEKL. The CDR3 totals 15 residues.

The CDR3 coding sequence is TGTGCCAGCCGCGAGGGTGGCGTAGCGGGGTGGAACTATGGCTACACCTTC. Its translation: CASREGGVAGWNYGYTF. The chain employs TRBV27 and TRBJ1-2; D is unclear. CDR3 size: 17 residues. CDR1 MNHEY and CDR2 SMNVEV come from the germline V gene (reference sequence). V was clipped by 8 bases and J by 2 bases, with 24 bases between them.

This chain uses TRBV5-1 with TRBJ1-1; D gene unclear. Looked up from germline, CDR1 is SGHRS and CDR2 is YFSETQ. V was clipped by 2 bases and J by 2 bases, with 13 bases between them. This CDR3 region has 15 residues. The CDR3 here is CASSFVGGFNTEAFF. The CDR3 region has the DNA TGCGCCAGCAGCTTCGTGGGCGGGTTTAACACTGAAGCTTTCTTT. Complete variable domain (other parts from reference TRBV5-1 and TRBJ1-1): KAGVTQTPRYLIKTRGQQVTLSCSPISGHRSVSWYQQTPGQGLQFLFEYFSETQRNKGNFPGRFSGRQFSNSRSEMNVSTLELGDSALYLCASSFVGGFNTEAFFGQGTRLTVV.

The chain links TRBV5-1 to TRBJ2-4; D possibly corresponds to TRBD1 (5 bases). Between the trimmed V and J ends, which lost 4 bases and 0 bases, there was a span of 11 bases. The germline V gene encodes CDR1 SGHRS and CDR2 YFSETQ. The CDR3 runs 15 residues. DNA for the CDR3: TGCGCCAGCAGCAACGGACAACAAGCCAAAAACATTCAGTACTTC. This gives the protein CASSNGQQAKNIQYF.

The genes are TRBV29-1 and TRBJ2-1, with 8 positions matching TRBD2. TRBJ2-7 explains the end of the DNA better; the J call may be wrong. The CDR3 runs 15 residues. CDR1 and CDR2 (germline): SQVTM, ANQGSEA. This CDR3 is CSVVPGLVIYNEQYF. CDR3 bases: TGCAGCGTTGTCCCGGGACTAGTGATATACAATGAGCAGTACTTC.

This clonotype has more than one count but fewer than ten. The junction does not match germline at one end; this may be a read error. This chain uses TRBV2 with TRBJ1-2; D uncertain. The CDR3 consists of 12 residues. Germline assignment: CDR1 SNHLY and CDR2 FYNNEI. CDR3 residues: CASRRVDYGYTF. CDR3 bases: TGTGCCAGCAGGCGGGTGGACTACGGCTACACCTTC.

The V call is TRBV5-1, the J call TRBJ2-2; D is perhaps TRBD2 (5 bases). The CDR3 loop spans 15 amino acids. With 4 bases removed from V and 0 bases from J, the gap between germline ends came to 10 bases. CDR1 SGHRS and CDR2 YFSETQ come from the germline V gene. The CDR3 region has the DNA TGCGCCAGCAGCCCCCCGCGGGCGAACACCGGGGAGCTGTTTTTT. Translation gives CASSPPRANTGELFF.

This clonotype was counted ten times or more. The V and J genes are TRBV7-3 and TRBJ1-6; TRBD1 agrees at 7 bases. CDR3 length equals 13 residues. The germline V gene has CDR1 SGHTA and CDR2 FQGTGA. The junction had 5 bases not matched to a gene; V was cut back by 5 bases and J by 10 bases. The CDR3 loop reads CASSEQGRSPLHF. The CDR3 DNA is TGTGCCAGCAGCGAACAGGGGAGATCACCCCTCCACTTT.

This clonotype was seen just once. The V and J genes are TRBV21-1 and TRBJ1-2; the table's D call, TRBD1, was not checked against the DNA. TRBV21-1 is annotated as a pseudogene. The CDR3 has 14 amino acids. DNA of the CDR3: TGTGCCAGCAGCAAAGGGGACAGGAGCTATGGCTACACCTTC. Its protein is CASSKGDRSYGYTF.